This passage covers 27 T cell receptor beta chains from one sample sequenced in a study of T cell responses to AZD1222 COVID-19 vaccine. Clones were sequenced by immunoSEQ multiplex PCR, and TCRdb holds only the in-frame ones, with some missing. This sample has roughly 120,000 clones, with around 85% found just once. This specimen consisted of peripheral blood, obtained on day 0 of AZD1222 vaccination. Receptors originate from an adult in good health.

The rearrangement joins TRBV4-1 to TRBJ2-2; D remains ambiguous. The CDR3 extends over 12 amino acids. V was cut by 1 base and J by 6 bases, with 3 bases left in between. Germline V gene sequence: CDR1 MGHRA, CDR2 YSYEKL. The CDR3 DNA reads as TGCGCCAGCAGCCAAGCTTCCGGGGAGCTGTTTTTT. This codes for CASSQASGELFF.

This clone was picked up a small number of times. This chain uses TRBV6-1 with TRBJ1-2; no clear D gene. The CDR3 has 14 amino acids. V dropped 2 bases and J dropped 7 bases, with 14 bases sitting between them. Per the germline V gene, CDR1 is MNHNS and CDR2 is SASEGT. CDR3: CASSESGEVGGYTF. In DNA, the CDR3 is TGTGCCAGCAGTGAAAGCGGAGAGGTGGGTGGCTACACCTTC.

The gene calls are TRBV28 and TRBJ1-5, with TRBD1 as a possible D gene (5 bases). Per the germline V gene, CDR1 is MDHEN and CDR2 is SYDVKM. The CDR3 totals 15 residues. V lost 7 bases to trimming and J lost 5 bases, with 18 bases between them. The chain's CDR3 is CASTLRGGTDQPQHF. The CDR3 DNA is TGTGCCAGCACCCTCCGGGGAGGGACGGATCAGCCCCAGCATTTT.

V gene TRBV6-2 or TRBV6-3 combines with J gene TRBJ2-2; D unresolved. The V and J ends lost 2 bases and 4 bases respectively, with 11 bases between them. The germline V gene has CDR1 MNHEY and CDR2 SVGEGT. CDR3 size: 15 residues. The CDR3 DNA reads as TGTGCCAGCAGTTACGCACCACGGACCACCGGGGAGCTGTTTTTT. It is translated as CASSYAPRTTGELFF.

CDR3 nucleotide sequence: TGTGCCAGCAGCCACGGACTAGCGAGTTCCACTAGCACAGATACGCAGTATTTT. It translates to CASSHGLASSTSTDTQYF. The chain has TRBV3-1 (or the pseudogene TRBV3-2) and TRBJ2-3, with 9 bases identical to TRBD2. CDR1 is LGHDT, CDR2 YNNKEL, per germline (reference sequence). This CDR3 comprises 18 residues. The V gene end was trimmed by 3 bases and the J gene end by 0 bases; junction bases not matched to a gene: 10.

The rearrangement uses TRBV10-3 and TRBJ2-5; TRBD1 or TRBD2 may be the D gene (5 bases each). With 2 bases removed from V and 4 bases from J, the gap between germline ends came to 14 bases. The germline V gene encodes CDR1 ENHRY and CDR2 SYGVKD. The CDR3 spans 15 residues. This CDR3 reads CAISEKRGVGETQYF. CDR3 bases: TGTGCCATCAGTGAGAAGAGAGGGGTGGGAGAGACCCAGTACTTC.

The chain joins TRBV3-1 (or the pseudogene TRBV3-2) to TRBJ1-1; D is unresolved. The CDR3 is 14 residues long. Germline V gene data show CDR1 as LGHDT and CDR2 as YNNKEL (reference sequence). V lost 4 bases and J 0 bases, leaving 9 bases between the germline ends. CDR3: CASSLAFMNTEAFF. CDR3 DNA: TGTGCCAGCAGCCTGGCCTTTATGAACACTGAAGCTTTCTTT.

The chain combines TRBV7-2 with TRBJ2-1; 8 nucleotides match TRBD2. The germline V gene encodes CDR1 SGHTA and CDR2 FQGNSA. This CDR3 spans 15 amino acids. With 4 bases clipped from V and 10 bases from J, the junction kept 12 bases outside the gene matches. CDR3 amino acids: CASSYGSGALGEQFF. In DNA form, the CDR3 reads TGTGCCAGCAGCTATGGTAGCGGGGCTCTAGGGGAGCAGTTCTTC.

The chain is built from TRBV5-6 and TRBJ2-4, with TRBD1 as a possible D gene (7 bases). The CDR3 is 15 residues long. V was trimmed by 4 bases and J by 8 bases, leaving 19 bases between them. The germline V gene encodes CDR1 SGHDT and CDR2 YYEEEE. The CDR3 protein is CASSAAGGFRDIQYF. The CDR3 region has the DNA TGTGCCAGCAGCGCCGCAGGGGGGTTTAGGGACATTCAGTACTTC.

The rearrangement links TRBV6-5 to TRBJ2-4; TRBD2 matches 7 bases. The CDR3 is 13 amino acids. V shed 8 bases, J shed 5 bases, and the junction held 6 bases outside the gene matches. Germline V gene data show CDR1 as MNHEY and CDR2 as SVGAGI. CDR3 sequence (DNA): TGTGCCAGCTCGATGAGCGGGGAAAACATTCAGTACTTC. Protein sequence: CASSMSGENIQYF.

The V call is TRBV19, the J call TRBJ2-3; D ambiguous. V was cut by 7 bases and J by 0 bases, with 8 bases left in between. The CDR3 length is 13 residues. CDR1 and CDR2 from the germline V gene are LNHDA and SQIVND (reference sequence). The DNA of the CDR3 is TGTGCCAGTATGCTTGACAGCACAGATACGCAGTATTTT. The encoded protein is CASMLDSTDTQYF.

The V and J genes are TRBV5-1 and TRBJ2-7, with TRBD2 matching 8 bases. Germline CDR1 SGHRS, CDR2 YFSETQ. V dropped 2 bases and J dropped 2; count of bases not matched to a gene: 0. There are 13 residues in the CDR3. For the CDR3, the DNA is TGCGCCAGCAGCTTACTAGCGGCCTACGAGCAGTACTTC. Translating gives CASSLLAAYEQYF.

This clone was seen more than once but under ten times. The chain has TRBV6-1 and TRBJ1-2; no firm D call. Per germline, CDR1 MNHNS and CDR2 SASEGT. V was clipped by 2 bases and J by 4 bases, with 8 bases between them. The CDR3 is 13 residues long. The CDR3 sequence: CASSEISSYGYTF. CDR3 bases: TGTGCCAGCAGTGAAATCTCGAGCTATGGCTACACCTTC.

The chain employs TRBV28 and TRBJ2-1; 8 nucleotides align to TRBD2. Germline V gene data show CDR1 as MDHEN and CDR2 as SYDVKM. This CDR3 has 14 residues. V trimming: 3 bases; J trimming: 6 bases; junction bases outside the gene matches: 4. The CDR3 spells CASSFRGLGNEQFF. Written as DNA, the CDR3 is TGTGCCAGCAGTTTTAGGGGACTAGGCAATGAGCAGTTCTTC.

The chain uses TRBV5-1 and TRBJ2-6; D is unclear. V lost 1 base and J lost 0, with 8 bases in between. The CDR3 loop spans 16 amino acids. CDR1 is SGHRS and CDR2 is YFSETQ in the germline V gene. CDR3 nucleotides: TGCGCCAGCAGCTTGACCGAGAGCTCTGGGGCCAACGTCCTGACTTTC. Translated: CASSLTESSGANVLTF.

The chain carries TRBV7-3 and TRBJ2-5; no clear D. Trimming removed 5 bases at V and 3 bases at J, with 10 bases between. Germline V gives CDR1 SGHTA, CDR2 FQGTGA. The CDR3 totals 13 residues. The CDR3 protein is CASSLGPKETQYF. DNA of the CDR3: TGTGCCAGCAGCCTCGGACCCAAAGAGACCCAGTACTTC.

The chain combines TRBV28 with TRBJ2-5; the D gene is possibly TRBD2 (5 bases). The CDR3 loop spans 14 amino acids. The ends were cut back, 9 bases at V and 4 bases at J, with 18 bases in the middle. Germline CDR1 and CDR2: MDHEN and SYDVKM. The CDR3 region has the DNA TGTGCCAGACCTCCCCGGGGTATGGGAGAGACCCAGTACTTC. It codes for CARPPRGMGETQYF.

CDR3 loop: CATQGQNSYEQYF. CDR3 coding DNA: TGTGCCACCCAGGGACAGAACTCCTACGAGCAGTACTTC. V gene TRBV19 combines with J gene TRBJ2-7; 7 bases map to TRBD1. The germline gives CDR1 LNHDA, CDR2 SQIVND (reference sequence). V gave up 10 bases and J gave up 0 bases; unmatched junction bases: 6. The CDR3 has 13 residues.

This clone was found a few times. The chain uses TRBV6-5 and TRBJ1-1; D possibly corresponds to TRBD1 (5 bases). V was clipped by 7 bases and J by 1 base, with 10 bases between them. Per germline, CDR1 MNHEY and CDR2 SVGAGI. The CDR3 contains 13 residues. In DNA form, the CDR3 reads TGTGCCAGCACCCGAAGGGGGAACACTGAAGCTTTCTTT. It encodes CASTRRGNTEAFF.

The CDR3 bases are TGTGCCAGTTCCGGACAGGGGACTTCCGTCTACACCTTC. Translated, it gives CASSGQGTSVYTF. V usage is TRBV19 and J usage is TRBJ1-2; 9 bases fit TRBD1. Looked up from germline, CDR1 is LNHDA and CDR2 is SQIVND (reference sequence). V lost 8 bases and J lost 10; bases outside the gene matches: 11. The CDR3 extends over 13 amino acids.

The chain links TRBV30 to TRBJ1-1; D is perhaps TRBD1 (5 bases). Trimming stripped 7 bases from V and 4 bases from J, with 10 bases between. This CDR3 region has 11 residues. The germline CDR1 and CDR2 sequences are GTSNPN and SVGIG (reference sequence). The CDR3 loop is CALTEGTEAFF. The CDR3 coding sequence is TGTGCCTTGACAGAGGGCACTGAAGCTTTCTTT. The full variable domain, in which reference TRBV30 and TRBJ1-1 provide the parts outside the CDR3, is SQTIHQWPATLVQPVGSPLSLECTVEGTSNPNLYWYRQAAGRGLQLLFYSVGIGQISSEVPQNLSASRPQDRQFILSSKKLLLSDSGFYLCALTEGTEAFFGQGTRLTVV.

The gene calls are TRBV6-5 and TRBJ2-7; D is uncertain. The CDR3 totals 12 residues. Germline V gene sequence: CDR1 MNHEY, CDR2 SVGAGI. V was clipped by 10 bases and J by 0 bases, with 10 bases between them. The CDR3 loop is CATEDRSYEQYF. The CDR3 DNA follows: TGTGCCACCGAGGACCGCTCCTACGAGCAGTACTTC.

This clone was counted a single time. This chain links TRBV10-3 with TRBJ2-5, with D perhaps matching TRBD2 (6 bases). Looked up from germline, CDR1 is ENHRY and CDR2 is SYGVKD. V dropped 6 bases and J dropped 3 bases, with 8 bases sitting between them. CDR3 length equals 12 residues. The CDR3 nucleotides read TGTGCCATCAGGGGACTGGAAGAGACCCAGTACTTC. Protein product: CAIRGLEETQYF.

The chain joins TRBV3-1 (or the pseudogene TRBV3-2) to TRBJ2-5, with TRBD2 as a possible D gene (5 bases). Trimming removed 0 bases at V and 5 bases at J, with 25 bases between. The length of the CDR3 is 19 residues. CDR1 and CDR2 from the germline V gene are LGHDT and YNNKEL (reference sequence). The CDR3 sequence is CASSQDDGRDVGVRETQYF. The CDR3, as DNA: TGTGCCAGCAGCCAAGATGACGGCCGGGATGTTGGTGTTCGGGAGACCCAGTACTTC.

The gene calls are TRBV11-1 and TRBJ2-5; TRBD1 matches 9 bases. V dropped 0 bases and J dropped 10; count of bases not matched to a gene: 9. Germline CDR1 is SGHAT and CDR2 is FQDESV (reference sequence). This CDR3 spans 15 amino acids. CDR3 protein: CASSLAWTGARDQYF. CDR3 nucleotides: TGTGCCAGCAGCTTAGCTTGGACAGGGGCCAGGGACCAGTACTTC.

This rearrangement joins TRBV30 to TRBJ1-5; 8 positions agree with TRBD1. The germline CDR1 and CDR2 sequences are GTSNPN and SVGIG (reference sequence). V dropped 5 bases and J dropped 6; count of bases not matched to a gene: 12. This CDR3 spans 15 amino acids. CDR3 residues: CAWASGTGGSQPQHF. The CDR3 region has the DNA TGTGCCTGGGCCTCAGGGACAGGCGGTAGTCAGCCCCAGCATTTT.

The chain links TRBV19 to TRBJ1-2; D is perhaps TRBD1 (6 bases). The germline V gene encodes CDR1 LNHDA and CDR2 SQIVND (reference sequence). V lost 6 bases and J lost 6, with 14 bases in between. There are 13 residues in the CDR3. The CDR3: CASSTTGPNGYTF. In DNA form, the CDR3 reads TGTGCCAGTAGCACAACAGGGCCCAATGGCTACACCTTC.